This record looks at one T cell receptor (beta chain) sequence and its context. The authors' processing: How many nucleated cells were present was estimated from reference gene primer amplification. The repertoire was sequenced with immunoSEQ multiplex PCR; TCRdb's copy has only in-frame clones and lacks some. The V and J calls and clone size were taken over from that table, and D and trimming were inferred from the DNA. The sample comprises some 160,000 clones, approximately 90% of which are singletons, and 3% to 3.5% rests with the top ten. The sample originates from a study of blood T cell repertoires in COVID-19. On the study more broadly: The cDNA or gDNA used as material had been derived from T cells, B-cell-depleted T cells, or PBMCs.

Germline lookup yields CDR1 LNHDA and CDR2 SQIVND (reference sequence). Trimming shortened V by 3 bases and J by 0 bases, and 8 bases separated the two germline ends. The CDR3 sequence is 15 residues long. The specimen sequenced was peripheral blood. This clonotype was sampled from a woman aged 60-75 years with active COVID-19. The chain uses TRBV19 and TRBJ2-2; tentative D call: TRBD2 (5 bases). CDR3 protein: CASSMREANTGELFF. CDR3 bases: TGTGCCAGTAGTATGAGGGAAGCGAACACCGGGGAGCTGTTTTTT.